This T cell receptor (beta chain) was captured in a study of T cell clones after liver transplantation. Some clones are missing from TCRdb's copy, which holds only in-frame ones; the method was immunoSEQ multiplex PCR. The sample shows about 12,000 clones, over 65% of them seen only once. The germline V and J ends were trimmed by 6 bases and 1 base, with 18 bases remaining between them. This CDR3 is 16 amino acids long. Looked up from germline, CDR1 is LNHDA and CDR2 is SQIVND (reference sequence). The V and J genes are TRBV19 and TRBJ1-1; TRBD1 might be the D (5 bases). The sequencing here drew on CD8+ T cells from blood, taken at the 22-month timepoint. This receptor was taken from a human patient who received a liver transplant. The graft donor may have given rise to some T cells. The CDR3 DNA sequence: TGTGCCAGTAGCGAACAGGTACATGGGGCGAACACTGAAGCTTTCTTT. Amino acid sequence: CASSEQVHGANTEAFF.